Here is one T cell receptor beta chain with its context. The method was immunoSEQ multiplex PCR; TCRdb's version includes in-frame clones alone and lacks a portion of them. The sample has under 45,000 clones; 94% are singletons. The source of the sample is a study of T cell changes during pregnancy in multiple sclerosis. CDR3 size: 12 residues. Per germline, CDR1 MNHNY and CDR2 SVGAGI (reference sequence). V lost 8 bases and J lost 1, with 6 bases in between. The sequencing here drew on CD4+ T cells from peripheral blood mononuclear cells, taken after pregnancy. The chain joins TRBV6-6 to TRBJ1-5, with D possibly being TRBD1 (6 bases). The sequence was obtained from a female donor with multiple sclerosis, enrolled in a pregnancy study. The CDR3, as DNA: TGTGCCAGCGGACAGAGCAATCAGCCCCAGCATTTT. Its translation is CASGQSNQPQHF.